This TCR beta chain was obtained from a study of blood T cell repertoires in COVID-19. At the level of the study: Italy, Spain and the United States were the sources of the convalescent and acute COVID-19 samples. Nucleic acid was either cDNA or gDNA, and it came from T cells, B-cell-depleted T cells, or PBMCs.

Methods used by the authors: Amplification of reference gene primers provided the estimated nucleated cell counts. Assay: immunoSEQ multiplex PCR; the TCRdb copy retains only in-frame clones and omits some. That table is the source of V, J and clone size, and D and trimming were worked out from the DNA. The sample holds 200,000 to 300,000 clones; around four fifths are singletons and the top ten take over 1.5%. The V end lost 1 base, the J end lost 4 bases, and 14 bases lay between the germline ends. Germline CDR1 and CDR2: KGHSH and LQKENI. The CDR3 runs to 16 residues. The specimen sequenced was peripheral blood. The chain uses TRBV18 and TRBJ1-3; D may be TRBD1 (5 bases). The TCR originated in a woman at least 80 years old with acute or convalescent COVID-19. CDR3 sequence (DNA): TGTGCCAGCTCACCACTGGGCCGGGGGACGGGAAACACCATATATTTT. It translates to CASSPLGRGTGNTIYF. Full variable domain (missing parts from reference TRBV18 and TRBJ1-3): NAGVMQNPRHLVRRRGQEARLRCSPMKGHSHVYWYRQLPEEGLKFMVYLQKENIIDESGMPKERFSAEFPKEGPSILRIQQVVRGDSAAYFCASSPLGRGTGNTIYFGEGSWLTVV.